The next 25 T cell receptor beta chains were all read from a single sample in a study of OX40 agonist ivuxolimab in advanced cancers. The data were produced by immunoSEQ multiplex PCR, yet TCRdb's version contains in-frame clones alone and is incomplete. The profile shows about 60,000 clones, under 85% of them singletons. Sequencing used CD4+ or CD8+ T cells sorted from blood, obtained in a trial of the OX40 agonist ivuxolimab. The receptor set was obtained from an adult with an advanced solid tumor such as melanoma, head and neck, liver or kidney cancer.

V is TRBV11-2 and J is TRBJ2-3; the match to TRBD2 covers 7 bases. CDR1 SGHAT and CDR2 FQNNGV come from the germline V gene. V shed 5 bases, J shed 0 bases, and the junction held 5 bases outside the gene matches. The CDR3 runs to 15 residues. The DNA of the CDR3 is TGTGCCAGCAGCCCCCTAGCGGTCAGCACAGATACGCAGTATTTT. This sequence encodes CASSPLAVSTDTQYF.

This chain connects TRBV27 to TRBJ2-7; 11 bases align to TRBD2. The CDR3 runs to 21 residues. Germline V gene lookup returns CDR1 MNHEY and CDR2 SMNVEV (reference sequence). The V and J ends lost 2 bases and 5 bases, in that order; junction bases with no gene match: 23. The CDR3 here is CASSLAGAGGVPGLAAHEQYF. DNA of the CDR3: TGTGCCAGCAGTTTAGCTGGAGCAGGGGGGGTCCCGGGACTAGCGGCCCACGAGCAGTACTTC.

By proportion, this clone is medium-sized (0.01 to 0.1%). The chain employs TRBV2 and TRBJ1-1; no firm D call. V lost 1 base and J 7 bases, leaving 7 bases between the germline ends. The CDR3 totals 12 residues. CDR1 and CDR2 (germline): SNHLY, FYNNEI. CDR3 loop: CASSEELNEAFF. In DNA, the CDR3 is TGTGCCAGCAGTGAAGAGTTGAATGAAGCTTTCTTT.

The rearrangement joins TRBV27 to TRBJ1-2; maybe TRBD1 (6 bases). Germline CDR1 is MNHEY and CDR2 is SMNVEV (reference sequence). The CDR3 covers 13 residues. Trimming shortened V by 2 bases and J by 6 bases, and 10 bases separated the two germline ends. CDR3 bases: TGTGCCAGCAGTTTAGTGCAGGGGAATGGCTACACCTTC. Its protein product is CASSLVQGNGYTF.

CDR3 residues: CASSPGDRGHTGELFF. Here the CDR3 DNA reads TGTGCCAGCAGCCCTGGGGACAGGGGGCACACCGGGGAGCTGTTTTTT. The V gene is TRBV5-6, the J gene TRBJ2-2; 12 nucleotides agree with TRBD1. V lost 4 bases, J lost 3 bases, and 4 bases stayed unmatched. This CDR3 has 16 amino acids. Germline loops: CDR1 SGHDT, CDR2 YYEEEE.

The chain links TRBV18 to TRBJ1-1; D is possibly TRBD1 (5 bases). The CDR3 spans 15 residues. V shed 0 bases and J shed 1 base, with 9 bases lying between them. The germline gives CDR1 KGHSH, CDR2 LQKENI. CDR3 region: CASSPPTVRNTEAFF. CDR3 DNA: TGTGCCAGCTCACCACCGACAGTAAGGAACACTGAAGCTTTCTTT.

The genes are TRBV6-5 and TRBJ2-2, with D perhaps matching TRBD1 or TRBD2 (6 bases each). Between the trimmed V and J ends, which lost 3 bases and 6 bases, there was a span of 11 bases. There are 14 residues in the CDR3. Germline CDR1 is MNHEY and CDR2 is SVGAGI. This CDR3 reads CASSYWGAAGELFF. Here the CDR3 DNA reads TGTGCCAGCAGTTATTGGGGGGCGGCCGGGGAGCTGTTTTTT.

The chain carries TRBV5-1 and TRBJ2-7, with D perhaps being TRBD1 or TRBD2 (6 bases each). The V end was cut by 2 bases, the J end by 3 bases, with 15 bases between. This CDR3 contains 15 residues. The germline V gene encodes CDR1 SGHRS and CDR2 YFSETQ. The CDR3 loop is CASSFEQGGDYEQYF. In DNA form, the CDR3 reads TGCGCCAGCAGCTTCGAACAGGGAGGAGACTACGAGCAGTACTTC.

The rearrangement joins TRBV6-6 to TRBJ2-7, with D possibly matching TRBD2 (5 bases). The CDR3 runs 14 residues. Germline lookup yields CDR1 MNHNY and CDR2 SVGAGI (reference sequence). Deletions cut 6 bases from V and 5 bases from J, with 17 bases between. CDR3 loop: CASSRGRAGNEQYF. For the CDR3, the DNA is TGTGCCAGCAGCCGGGGTAGGGCCGGAAACGAGCAGTACTTC.

A note on this clone: This sample also contains other DNA sequences that code for the same CDR3. This chain joins TRBV7-9 and TRBJ1-5, with D possibly being TRBD1 (5 bases). Germline lookup yields CDR1 SEHNR and CDR2 FQNEAQ (reference sequence). Trimming took off 3 bases at V and 7 bases at J, with 10 bases between the two ends. CDR3 length: 13 amino acids. The CDR3, as DNA: TGTGCCAGCAGCTTGCAAGGGGCCCAGCCCCAGCATTTT. Encoded protein: CASSLQGAQPQHF. The whole variable domain, remainder taken from reference TRBV7-9 and TRBJ1-5, is DTGVSQNPRHKITKRGQNVTFRCDPISEHNRLYWYRQTLGQGPEFLTYFQNEAQLEKSRLLSDRFSAERPKGSFSTLEIQRTEQGDSAMYLCASSLQGAQPQHFGDGTRLSIL.

The chain carries TRBV2 and TRBJ2-1; D is ambiguous. Germline V gives CDR1 SNHLY, CDR2 FYNNEI. Trimming removed 6 bases from V and 5 bases from J, with 23 bases in between. The CDR3 has 17 amino acids. The CDR3 loop is CASRVIDRPTGNNEQFF. CDR3 bases: TGTGCCAGCAGGGTGATCGACCGGCCTACCGGAAACAATGAGCAGTTCTTC.

The rearrangement uses TRBV19 and TRBJ1-4, with D hard to call. The V and J ends lost 1 base and 8 bases respectively, with 5 bases between them. The germline V gene has CDR1 LNHDA and CDR2 SQIVND (reference sequence). The CDR3 extends over 12 amino acids. The CDR3 sequence is CASSIVGEKLFF. CDR3 nucleotide sequence: TGTGCCAGTAGTATAGTAGGAGAAAAACTGTTTTTT.

This clone was counted between two and nine times. The chain employs TRBV7-3 and TRBJ2-1; D remains ambiguous. V was shortened by 1 base and J by 0 bases, with 10 bases between the two germline ends. Germline V lookup: CDR1 SGHTA, CDR2 FQGTGA. CDR3 length: 16 amino acids. As DNA, the CDR3 is TGTGCCAGCAGCTTAAGTAGAGTGAGCTCCTACAATGAGCAGTTCTTC. The encoded protein is CASSLSRVSSYNEQFF.

The chain is built from TRBV18 and TRBJ2-6, with 11 bases identical to TRBD1. J gave up 8 bases and V 3 bases, and 12 bases lay outside the gene matches. Germline V gene sequence: CDR1 KGHSH, CDR2 LQKENI. The CDR3 spans 18 residues. The CDR3 DNA follows: TGTGCCAGCTCACCGTCAGGGGACAGGGGGGTCTTGACCAACGTCCTGACTTTC. Protein: CASSPSGDRGVLTNVLTF.

The rearrangement links TRBV19 to TRBJ2-7, with TRBD1 matching 9 bases. The CDR3 consists of 14 residues. Germline loops: CDR1 LNHDA, CDR2 SQIVND (reference sequence). Trimming removed 4 bases from V and 1 base from J; junction bases left unmatched: 2. The CDR3, as DNA: TGTGCCAGTAGTAGGGGACAGGGATCCTACGAGCAGTACTTC. Translated: CASSRGQGSYEQYF.

The J gene is TRBJ2-1, the V gene TRBV7-9, with D unresolved. Looked up from germline, CDR1 is SEHNR and CDR2 is FQNEAQ (reference sequence). With 3 bases removed from V and 14 bases from J, the gap between germline ends came to 8 bases. The CDR3 length is 10 residues. The DNA for the CDR3 is TGTGCCAGCAGCTTTGTTGCGGAGTTCTTC. Translated, it gives CASSFVAEFF. Supplemented by reference TRBV7-9 and TRBJ2-1, the full variable domain reads DTGVSQNPRHKITKRGQNVTFRCDPISEHNRLYWYRQTLGQGPEFLTYFQNEAQLEKSRLLSDRFSAERPKGSFSTLEIQRTEQGDSAMYLCASSFVAEFFGPGTRLTVL.

The V and J genes are TRBV7-3 and TRBJ1-6; D gene unclear. Germline-derived CDR1 and CDR2 are SGHTA and FQGTGA. This CDR3 is 13 amino acids long. V lost 5 bases and J 7 bases, leaving 9 bases between the germline ends. CDR3 sequence reads: CASSPDPNSPLHF. CDR3 nucleotides: TGTGCCAGCAGCCCGGACCCCAATTCACCCCTCCACTTT.

CDR3 in DNA: TGTGCCAGCAGCTTGGTCGGGGCTAGCAATCAGCCCCAGCATTTT. It codes for CASSLVGASNQPQHF. V gene TRBV5-5 combines with J gene TRBJ1-5, with D possibly matching TRBD1 (5 bases). Trimming took 0 bases from V and 0 from J, leaving 7 bases between them. Germline CDR1 is SGHKS and CDR2 is YYEKEE (reference sequence). The CDR3 loop spans 15 amino acids.

The chain has TRBV5-1 and TRBJ1-3; 7 positions match TRBD1. This CDR3 comprises 16 residues. Germline loops: CDR1 SGHRS, CDR2 YFSETQ. V was clipped by 1 base and J by 6 bases; unmatched bases: 10. CDR3 sequence reads: CASSLIPGGSLNTIYF. CDR3 sequence (DNA): TGCGCCAGCAGCTTGATCCCAGGGGGTAGTCTAAACACCATATATTTT.

This chain's CDR3 is CASGPTGNPYEQYF. The CDR3 DNA reads TGTGCCAGCGGGCCGACAGGGAACCCCTACGAGCAGTACTTC. This sequence joins TRBV6-1 and TRBJ2-7, with TRBD1 identical over 7 bases. Germline lookup yields CDR1 MNHNS and CDR2 SASEGT. The CDR3 has 14 amino acids. Losses at the gene ends were 8 bases for V and 2 bases for J; bases not matched to a gene: 9.

The genes are TRBV7-8 and TRBJ2-6; no reliable D call. Trimming cost V 2 bases and J 0 bases, with 5 bases left between them. CDR3 size: 15 residues. In germline, CDR1 is SGHVS, CDR2 FQNEAQ. The CDR3 is CASSLSPSGANVLTF. CDR3 nucleotides: TGTGCCAGCAGCTTATCGCCCTCTGGGGCCAACGTCCTGACTTTC.

The chain employs TRBV4-2 and TRBJ2-7; 12 nucleotides match TRBD2. From germline, CDR1 is LGHNA and CDR2 YNFKEQ. The CDR3 extends over 20 amino acids. Trimming at V came to 0 bases and at J to 5 bases, leaving 17 bases not matched to a gene. The CDR3 loop is CASSQDNGFMGTSGLHEQYF. The CDR3 DNA is TGTGCCAGCAGCCAAGATAATGGGTTTATGGGGACTAGCGGGCTCCACGAGCAGTACTTC.

The V call is TRBV10-3, the J call TRBJ1-1; no clear D. Trimming took off 10 bases at V and 3 bases at J, with 9 bases between the two ends. This CDR3 comprises 11 residues. Per germline, CDR1 ENHRY and CDR2 SYGVKD. The CDR3 sequence is CATCRDTEAFF. CDR3 DNA sequence: TGTGCCACTTGTAGGGACACTGAAGCTTTCTTT.

V is TRBV18 and J is TRBJ1-3; D perhaps matches TRBD1 (5 bases). V lost 2 bases and J lost 0, with 11 bases in between. Germline V gene lookup returns CDR1 KGHSH and CDR2 LQKENI. The CDR3 extends over 16 amino acids. The CDR3 protein is CASSPIDSVSGNTIYF. The CDR3 region has the DNA TGTGCCAGCTCACCAATAGACAGTGTCTCTGGAAACACCATATATTTT.

The V gene is TRBV6-6, the J gene TRBJ2-7; D not resolved. CDR3 length equals 14 residues. The germline CDR1 and CDR2 sequences are MNHNY and SVGAGI (reference sequence). The V gene lost 0 bases and the J gene lost 2 bases, with 8 bases spanning the gap. The CDR3 nucleotides are TGTGCCAGCAGTTACTCGAGAGGACCCTACGAGCAGTACTTC. Translated, it gives CASSYSRGPYEQYF.